This T cell receptor (beta chain) was recorded in a study of OX40 agonist ivuxolimab in advanced cancers. Background on the study: Dose-escalation patients were diagnosed with hepatocellular carcinoma, melanoma, renal cell cancer or head and neck cancer.

General study findings and limits: Patients who responded partially at 0.1-3.0 mg/kg showed clonal expansion ranking among the lowest.

The CDR3 totals 14 residues. Germline V gene data show CDR1 as GTSNPN and CDR2 as SVGIG (reference sequence). Trimming removed 4 bases at V and 0 bases at J, with 9 bases between. Sequencing used immunoSEQ multiplex PCR; TCRdb keeps in-frame clones, though not all of them. This sample has 50,000 to 65,000 clones, with around 82% found just once. In the case of this clone: As yet, its antigen is unknown.

Here the sequenced sample was CD4+ or CD8+ T cells sorted from blood, taken in a trial of the OX40 agonist ivuxolimab. This TCR came from an adult with an advanced solid tumor such as melanoma, head and neck, liver or kidney cancer. This sequence joins TRBV30 and TRBJ2-2; D gene uncertain. The CDR3 bases are TGTGCCTGGAAGGGCCGGCCGAACACCGGGGAGCTGTTTTTT. Translating gives CAWKGRPNTGELFF.